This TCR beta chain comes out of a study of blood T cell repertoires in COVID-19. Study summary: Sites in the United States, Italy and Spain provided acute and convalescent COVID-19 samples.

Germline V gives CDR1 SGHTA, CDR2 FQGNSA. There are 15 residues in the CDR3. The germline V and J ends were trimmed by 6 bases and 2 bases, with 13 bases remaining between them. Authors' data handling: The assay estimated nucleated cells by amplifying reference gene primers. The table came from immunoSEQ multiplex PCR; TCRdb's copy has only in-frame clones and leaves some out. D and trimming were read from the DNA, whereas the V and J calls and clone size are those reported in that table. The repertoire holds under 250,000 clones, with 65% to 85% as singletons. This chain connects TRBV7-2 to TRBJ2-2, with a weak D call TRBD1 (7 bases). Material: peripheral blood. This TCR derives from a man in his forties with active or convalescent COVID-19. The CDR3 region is CASSRQGLNTGELFF. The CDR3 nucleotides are TGTGCCAGCAGTCGACAGGGACTTAACACCGGGGAGCTGTTTTTT.